This entry is about one T cell receptor beta chain. The antigen it recognizes is unknown. Base qualities are not provided; no much larger clone lies one nucleotide away. TCRbeta CDR3 regions were amplified from genomic DNA using the immunoSEQ Assay, a bias-controlled multiplex PCR. The original pipeline was this. Nucleated cell counts per sample were estimated from amplification of reference gene primers within the assay. Sequence reads were collapsed and filtered to measure the absolute abundance of every unique TCRbeta CDR3 rearrangement. Productive Simpson clonality was computed per sample as the square root of Simpson's diversity index over productive rearrangements. TCRdb took this table from immuneACCESS and kept in-frame rearrangements with V and J called. Such tables lack part of the clones; where checked against another copy, unresolved V genes explain under half of the gap, and the rest is unexplained. That table furnishes V, J and clone size, whereas the DNA furnished D and trimming. In this sample the table shows 150,000 to 160,000 clones, about nine tenths of which occur a single time. The ten largest account for about 2.5% of the sample.

This entry comes from a study of blood T cell repertoires in COVID-19 (TCRdb year 2020). Some background on the complete study: Samples covering the acute and convalescent phases of COVID-19 were provided by collaborators in the United States, Italy and Spain. Where HLA class I and class II types were available, the types were taken from metadata supplied by the sample provider, not from assay-based typing. Nearly every sample came with metadata listing a de-identified subject ID, COVID-19 status, age in years and sex. Deeply sampled blood TCRbeta repertoires from subjects exposed to, actively infected with, or recovered from COVID-19 were included in the dataset. The repertoires were released in a freely available public database intended as a resource for research on the immune response to SARS-CoV-2. The samples were drawn from the first 160 participants of the ongoing ImmuneRACE study and from some 1,300 subjects provided by 6 global collaborators. The material from the prospective study consisted of cDNA or gDNA derived from T cells, B-cell-depleted T cells, or PBMCs.

What the work shows at the level of the full study, not this receptor alone: How much clinical and demographic metadata was included differed by source and by participant, and the metadata was provided uncurated.

Collaborating institutions collected whole blood in K2EDTA tubes following their own protocols. For TCRbeta analysis, collaborator samples were shipped as frozen whole blood, as isolated PBMCs, or as DNA extracted from either sample type. CDR3 length: 19 amino acids, cysteine to phenylalanine. CDR3 DNA only is kept here, 57 bases in frame from base 1. After removal of 1 base from V and 0 bases from J, the junction retains 10 bases not matched to a gene. The germline V gene yields SGHDT for CDR1 and YYEEEE for CDR2. The rearrangement combines TRBV5-6 with TRBJ2-6; 7 junctional bases match TRBD2. What was sequenced was peripheral blood. This TCR derives from a woman aged 70-85 years with acute or convalescent COVID-19. The DNA reads as follows: TGTGCCAGCAGCTTGAGAACGGCAGGCGGGGGCTCTGGGGCCAACGTCCTGACTTTC. Protein translation: CASSLRTAGGGSGANVLTF.